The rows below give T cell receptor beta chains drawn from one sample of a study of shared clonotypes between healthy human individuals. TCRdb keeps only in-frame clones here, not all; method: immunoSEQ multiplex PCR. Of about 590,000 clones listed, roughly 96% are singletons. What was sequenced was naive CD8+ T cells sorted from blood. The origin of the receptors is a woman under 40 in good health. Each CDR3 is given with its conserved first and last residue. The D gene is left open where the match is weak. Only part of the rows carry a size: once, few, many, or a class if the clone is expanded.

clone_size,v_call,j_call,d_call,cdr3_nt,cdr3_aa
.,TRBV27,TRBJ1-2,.,TGTGCCAGCAGTCCCGGCGCCGGGTTTTACTATGGCTACACCTTC,CASSPGAGFYYGYTF
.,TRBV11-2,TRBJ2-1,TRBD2,TGTGCCAGCAGCTCGACGGGTCTAGCGGGAGGGAGGTATGAGCAGTTCTTC,CASSSTGLAGGRYEQFF
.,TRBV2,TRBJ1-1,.,TGTGCCAGCAGTGAAGGGGCCAGTGAAGCTTTCTTT,CASSEGASEAFF
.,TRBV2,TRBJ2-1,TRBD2,TGTGCCAGCAGTGAACGCCTAGCGGGAGGGGTTGAGCAGTTCTTC,CASSERLAGGVEQFF
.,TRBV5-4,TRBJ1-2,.,TGTGCCAGCAGCTTCTCCGGCAGGGCAATGGGTGGCTACACCTTC,CASSFSGRAMGGYTF
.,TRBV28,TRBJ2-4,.,TGTGCCAGCAGCCGAAGAGTGACGCTAGCCAAAAACATTCAGTACTTC,CASSRRVTLAKNIQYF
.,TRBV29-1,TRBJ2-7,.,TGCAGCGTACCGGGACTCTCCCCCTACGAGCAGTACTTC,CSVPGLSPYEQYF
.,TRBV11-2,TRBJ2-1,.,TGTGCCAGCAGCTTAGTGGCAGGGACCAGCTCCTACAATGAGCAGTTCTTC,CASSLVAGTSSYNEQFF
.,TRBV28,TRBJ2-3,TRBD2,TGTGCCAGCAGTTTAGTCGGACTAGCCCCAGATACGCAGTATTTT,CASSLVGLAPDTQYF
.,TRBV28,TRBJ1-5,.,TGTGCCAGCAGTTTTCAGGCAGGTACCCAGCCCCAGCATTTT,CASSFQAGTQPQHF
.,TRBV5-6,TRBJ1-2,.,TGTGCCAGCAGCTTGGGGGTTGGGGATGGCTACACCTTC,CASSLGVGDGYTF
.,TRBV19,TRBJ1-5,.,TGTGCCAGTAGTATCACAGTTAGGGGCAATCAGCCCCAGCATTTT,CASSITVRGNQPQHF
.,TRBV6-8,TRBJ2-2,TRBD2,TGTGCCAGCAGTCCACTAGCGGGAGGGCCGAACACCGGGGAGCTGTTTTTT,CASSPLAGGPNTGELFF
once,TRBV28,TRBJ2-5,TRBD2,TGTGCCAGCAGTTTGGGGGGGAGCCAAGAGACCCAGTACTTC,CASSLGGSQETQYF
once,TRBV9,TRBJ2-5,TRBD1,TGTGCCAGCAGTGAGACAGGGGGCCGGGAGACCCAGTACTTC,CASSETGGRETQYF
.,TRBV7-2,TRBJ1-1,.,TGTGCCAGCAGCTTAATCAGGGTAAACTTGCTGAACACTGAAGCTTTCTTT,CASSLIRVNLLNTEAFF
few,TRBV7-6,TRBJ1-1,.,TGTGCCAGCAGCGACGGGGGCACTGAAGCTTTCTTT,CASSDGGTEAFF
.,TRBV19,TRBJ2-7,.,TGTGCCAGTAGAGAGGCCAGCTCCTACGAGCAGTACTTC,CASREASSYEQYF
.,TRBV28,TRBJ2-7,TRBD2,TGTGCCAGCAGTATGACTAGCGGGAGCCCCTACGAGCAGTACTTC,CASSMTSGSPYEQYF
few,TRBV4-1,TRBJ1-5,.,TGCGCCAGCAGCCCCGGGGCCGACAATCAGCCCCAGCATTTT,CASSPGADNQPQHF
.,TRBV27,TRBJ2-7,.,TGTGCCAGCAGTTTGGGTTGGGGCTCCTACGAGCAGTACTTC,CASSLGWGSYEQYF
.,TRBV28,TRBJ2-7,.,TGTGCCAGCACAGGAGCCTACGAGCAGTACTTC,CASTGAYEQYF
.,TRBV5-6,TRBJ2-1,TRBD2,TGTGCCAGCAGCTTCGGACTAGCGGGAGGCAATGAGCAGTTCTTC,CASSFGLAGGNEQFF
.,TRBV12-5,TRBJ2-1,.,TGTGCTAGTGGTTTGGATCTCTCGACAGACCCCTTCTACAATGAGCAGTTCTTC,CASGLDLSTDPFYNEQFF
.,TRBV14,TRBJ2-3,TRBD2,TGTGCCAGCAGCCAGCTCGGTCTAGCGGAGGACACAGATACGCAGTATTTT,CASSQLGLAEDTDTQYF
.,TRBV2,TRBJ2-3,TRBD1,TGTGCCAGCAGTGAAGCGCTTCTGTGGGACAGGAGCACAGATACGCAGTATTTT,CASSEALLWDRSTDTQYF
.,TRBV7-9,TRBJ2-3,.,TGTGCCAGCAGCTTAGTCCCCCCGCAGGGTTGGGACACAGATACGCAGTATTTT,CASSLVPPQGWDTDTQYF
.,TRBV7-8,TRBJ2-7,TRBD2,TGTGCCAGCAGCTTAGGCCTAGCGGGCGTGACGTACTACGAGCAGTACTTC,CASSLGLAGVTYYEQYF
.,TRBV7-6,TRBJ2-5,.,TGTGCCAGCAGAGCGAAAGGCGTGCGGGGTCAGGAGACCCAGTACTTC,CASRAKGVRGQETQYF
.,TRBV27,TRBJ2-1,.,TGTGCCAGCAGTCTATCCTCGGACTACTACAATGAGCAGTTCTTC,CASSLSSDYYNEQFF
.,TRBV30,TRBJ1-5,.,TGTGCCTGGAGCCGGGGTACTGGGACGGTGAGCAATCAGCCCCAGCATTTT,CAWSRGTGTVSNQPQHF
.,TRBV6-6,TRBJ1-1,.,TGTGCCAGCAGTTACGGCACTGAAGCTTTCTTT,CASSYGTEAFF
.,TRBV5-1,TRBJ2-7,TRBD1,TGCGCCAGCAGCTTTACCGGGACAGGGGACGAGCAGTACTTC,CASSFTGTGDEQYF
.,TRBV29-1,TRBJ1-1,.,TGCAGCACTGACGGACAAATCGGGACTGAAGCTTTCTTT,CSTDGQIGTEAFF
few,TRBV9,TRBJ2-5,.,TGTGCCAGCAGCGTAGGCTCCTCTGAGACCCAGTACTTC,CASSVGSSETQYF
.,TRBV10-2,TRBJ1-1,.,TGCGCCAGCAGTGACGAGGGGGAGATGAACACTGAAGCTTTCTTT,CASSDEGEMNTEAFF
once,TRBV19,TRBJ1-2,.,TGTGCCAGTAGTGTTCGTGGGGGAAGTAACTATGGCTACACCTTC,CASSVRGGSNYGYTF
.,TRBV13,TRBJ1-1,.,TGTGCCAGCAGCTTATTCGTTACTCCGGGACCTCTACAAAACACTGAAGCTTTCTTT,CASSLFVTPGPLQNTEAFF
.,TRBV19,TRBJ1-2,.,TGTGCCAGTAGTATATCCGGGCCTTATGACGGCTACACCTTC,CASSISGPYDGYTF
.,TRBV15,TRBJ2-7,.,TGTGCCACCAGCCCCGCCGGACAGACCTACGAGCAGTACTTC,CATSPAGQTYEQYF
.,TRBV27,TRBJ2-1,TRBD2,TGTGCCAGCGGCGCCGGGACTAGCGTTAATGAGCAGTTCTTC,CASGAGTSVNEQFF
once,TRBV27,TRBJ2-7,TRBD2,TGTGCCAGCAGTTTGTCATTTAGCGGGGCCTCCTACGAGCAGTACTTC,CASSLSFSGASYEQYF
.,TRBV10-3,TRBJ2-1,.,TGTGCCATCAGTGAGTCTACCTGGCTAGGTGAGCAGTTCTTC,CAISESTWLGEQFF
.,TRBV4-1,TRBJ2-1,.,TGCGCCAGCAGCCCCTCCTGGGTGGGCGAGCAGTTCTTC,CASSPSWVGEQFF
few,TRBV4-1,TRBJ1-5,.,TGCGCCAGCAGCCAAGTGCGGAATCAGCCCCAGCATTTT,CASSQVRNQPQHF
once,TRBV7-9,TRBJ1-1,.,TGTGCCAGCAGCTTAGTGGGTATGAACACTGAAGCTTTCTTT,CASSLVGMNTEAFF
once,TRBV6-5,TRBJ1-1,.,TGTGCCAGCAGTTACTCCCTCGGGGAGATGAACACTGAAGCTTTCTTT,CASSYSLGEMNTEAFF
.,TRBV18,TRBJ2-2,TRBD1,TGTGCCAGCTCCCTCTCCGGGACAGAATACACCGGGGAGCTGTTTTTT,CASSLSGTEYTGELFF